These 21 T cell receptor beta chains share one sample of origin, sequenced in a study of T cells after yellow fever vaccination (dated by TCRdb to between 2018 and 2021). Sample treatment or condition, as interpreted from the label and publication: live attenuated yellow fever vaccine strain. Libraries came from 5' RACE. The sequencer was an Illumina NovaSeq 6000. The raw public reads went through TCRdb reprocessing: fastp at Q25, MiXCR clone calling, in-frame beta chains kept. Every CDR3 protein is listed once, alongside the most common genes and DNA of its rows. Present in this sample are hundreds of thousands of distinct CDR3 sequences, approximately 3.9% of which were seen just once. The top ten clones comprise about 20% of the sample. The sequencing here drew on PBMCs, taken on the day of the yellow fever booster vaccination. The receptors shown here come from a man between 18 and 29 years old who received the YFV17D yellow fever vaccine.

The genes are TRBV7-2 and TRBJ2-1; D not resolved. Germline lookup yields CDR1 SGHTA and CDR2 FQGNSA. The CDR3 has 16 amino acids. Deletions cut 2 bases from V and 5 bases from J, with 16 bases between. CDR3 sequence (DNA): TGTGCCAGCAGCTTAAGCCCAGTCTCCCCCCACAATGAGCAGTTCTTC. Its translation: CASSLSPVSPHNEQFF. The full variable domain, its missing parts supplied by reference TRBV7-2 and TRBJ2-1, is GAGVSQSPSNKVTEKGKDVELRCDPISGHTALYWYRQSLGQGLEFLIYFQGNSAPDKSGLPSDRFSAERTGGSVSTLTIQRTQQEDSAVYLCASSLSPVSPHNEQFFGPGTRLTVL.

This clonotype was recorded at least ten times. The rearrangement uses TRBV5-1 and TRBJ1-5; D perhaps matches TRBD1 (5 bases). The germline gives CDR1 SGHRS, CDR2 YFSETQ. Trimming cost V 0 bases and J 7 bases, with 11 bases left between them. CDR3 size: 14 residues. The CDR3 DNA reads TGCGCCAGCAGCTTGGTGGCAGGGAGACAGCCCCAGCATTTT. This gives the protein CASSLVAGRQPQHF. Combining the CDR3 with reference TRBV5-1 and TRBJ1-5 gives the whole variable domain KAGVTQTPRYLIKTRGQQVTLSCSPISGHRSVSWYQQTPGQGLQFLFEYFSETQRNKGNFPGRFSGRQFSNSRSEMNVSTLELGDSALYLCASSLVAGRQPQHFGDGTRLSIL.

The chain is built from TRBV7-9 and TRBJ2-5; D is ambiguous. The CDR3 is made up of 12 amino acids. Looked up from germline, CDR1 is SEHNR and CDR2 is FQNEAQ (reference sequence). Trimming stripped 8 bases from V and 7 bases from J, with 14 bases between. The CDR3: CASVKSMLTQYF. CDR3 sequence (DNA): TGTGCCAGCGTCAAATCGATGCTGACCCAGTACTTC.

This clonotype has a handful of counts. The chain is built from TRBV19 and TRBJ2-3, with 8 bases identical to TRBD2. Losses at the gene ends were 5 bases for V and 3 bases for J; bases not matched to a gene: 10. The germline CDR1 and CDR2 sequences are LNHDA and SQIVND (reference sequence). CDR3 length: 16 amino acids. The CDR3 spells CASSSGLVGLTDTQYF. CDR3 in DNA: TGTGCCAGTAGTTCGGGACTAGTCGGATTAACAGATACGCAGTATTTT.

This clonotype was recorded many times. This rearrangement joins TRBV20-1 to TRBJ2-1, with 7 bases lining up with TRBD2. The length of the CDR3 is 14 residues. Germline-derived CDR1 and CDR2 are DFQATT and SNEGSKA (reference sequence). V trimming: 3 bases; J trimming: 1 base; junction bases outside the gene matches: 3. The CDR3 coding sequence is TGCAGTGCTAGTTGGGGGGGATCCTACAATGAGCAGTTCTTC. As protein: CSASWGGSYNEQFF.

This clonotype came up many times. The gene calls are TRBV11-2 and TRBJ1-2; D ambiguous. Germline-derived CDR1 and CDR2 are SGHAT and FQNNGV. The length of the CDR3 is 14 residues. V dropped 1 base and J dropped 8 bases, with 14 bases sitting between them. The CDR3 nucleotides are TGTGCCAGCAGCTTAGGAAACGCTGGGCGCGGCTACACCTTC. It is translated as CASSLGNAGRGYTF.

This clonotype was recorded at least ten times. The chain carries TRBV29-1 and TRBJ2-3; 11 bases are a match to TRBD1. Trimming took 0 bases from V and 5 from J; bases not matched to a gene: 4. CDR3 length: 15 amino acids. Germline V CDR1 and CDR2: SQVTM, ANQGSEA. This CDR3 is CSVEDKGQGVDTQYF. CDR3 DNA sequence: TGCAGCGTTGAAGATAAGGGACAGGGGGTAGATACGCAGTATTTT.

This clonotype appeared a few times. The chain links TRBV4-3 to TRBJ2-1, with 8 bases that match TRBD2. The CDR3 runs to 16 residues. V dropped 1 base and J dropped 4; count of bases not matched to a gene: 6. Germline V lookup: CDR1 LGHNA, CDR2 YSLEER. In nucleotides, the CDR3 is TGCGCCAGCAGCCAAGTGGGCGGGGGGTGGTACAATGAGCAGTTCTTC. Its protein product is CASSQVGGGWYNEQFF.

This clonotype was detected a few times. The chain recombines TRBV6-2 or TRBV6-3 with TRBJ1-1; no firm D call. Trimming stripped 0 bases from V and 7 bases from J, with 9 bases between. Germline loops: CDR1 MNHEY, CDR2 SVGEGT. The CDR3 runs 13 residues. In DNA, the CDR3 is TGTGCCAGCAGTTACTCGAATGGCCATGAAGCTTTCTTT. Its translation: CASSYSNGHEAFF.

This clonotype was counted many times. V is TRBV2 and J is TRBJ1-1; D unclear. The CDR3 consists of 13 residues. V lost 4 bases to trimming and J lost 3 bases, with 9 bases between them. Germline V gene sequence: CDR1 SNHLY, CDR2 FYNNEI. CDR3 amino acids: CASSGEPYTEAFF. DNA of the CDR3: TGTGCCAGCAGTGGGGAACCGTACACTGAAGCTTTCTTT.

This clonotype was picked up many times. V is TRBV6-1 and J is TRBJ1-3; D not resolved. CDR3 length: 16 amino acids. Germline V gene lookup returns CDR1 MNHNS and CDR2 SASEGT. Trimming left V 1 base short and J 2 bases short, with 12 bases between. As DNA, the CDR3 is TGTGCCAGCAGTGAAGGGCATCTCGGGACTGGAAACACCATATATTTT. It translates to CASSEGHLGTGNTIYF.

This clonotype was seen at least ten times. The chain links TRBV4-3 to TRBJ2-7; D unclear. CDR1 LGHNA and CDR2 YSLEER come from the germline V gene. V was trimmed by 1 base and J by 2 bases, leaving 12 bases between them. CDR3 length: 15 amino acids. The CDR3 coding sequence is TGCGCCAGCAGCCAAGTTCATTCGGCAGCCTACGAGCAGTACTTC. It encodes CASSQVHSAAYEQYF.

At least ten counts were recorded for this clonotype. The chain is built from TRBV11-2 and TRBJ1-5, with 8 bases fitting TRBD1. The length of the CDR3 is 13 residues. Germline values: CDR1 SGHAT, CDR2 FQNNGV. V lost 5 bases to trimming and J lost 6 bases; unmatched junction nucleotides: 3. The CDR3 DNA sequence: TGTGCCAGCAGCGCCGACAGGGGTCAGCCCCAGCATTTT. This sequence encodes CASSADRGQPQHF.

Ten or more counts support this clonotype. The rearrangement links TRBV20-1 to TRBJ1-4; 8 nucleotides line up with TRBD1. CDR3 length: 20 residues. In germline, CDR1 is DFQATT, CDR2 SNEGSKA (reference sequence). The V and J ends lost 1 base and 3 bases, in that order; junction bases with no gene match: 19. Written as DNA, the CDR3 is TGCAGTGCTAGAGCGGCCCAGGGGGCCCAACCTATTCCTGCTAATGAAAAACTGTTTTTT. Residues: CSARAAQGAQPIPANEKLFF.

In this sample, this clonotype turned up many times. The V gene is TRBV20-1, the J gene TRBJ2-7; weak D call: TRBD2 (6 bases). Trimming left V 0 bases short and J 7 bases short, with 13 bases between. CDR3 length equals 13 residues. CDR1 is DFQATT and CDR2 is SNEGSKA in the germline V gene (reference sequence). In DNA, the CDR3 is TGCAGTGCTAGAGATTATGGGACTGGGGAGCAGTACGTC. This encodes CSARDYGTGEQYV.

This clonotype showed up just a few times. V gene TRBV20-1 combines with J gene TRBJ1-1; D remains unclear. The CDR3 covers 13 residues. V lost 6 bases and J lost 0, with 11 bases in between. CDR1 and CDR2 (germline): DFQATT, SNEGSKA (reference sequence). The CDR3 DNA follows: TGCAGTGCCCTTGGCAGCATGAACACTGAAGCTTTCTTT. This encodes CSALGSMNTEAFF.

This clonotype was seen ten or more times. The chain combines TRBV7-6 with TRBJ2-4; D unresolved. In germline, CDR1 is SGHVS, CDR2 FNYEAQ. The CDR3 covers 13 residues. V lost 0 bases, J lost 10 bases, and 10 bases lay in between. CDR3 coding DNA: TGTGCCAGCAGCTTAGCGCCACTGATGATTCAGTACTTC. Protein: CASSLAPLMIQYF.

This clonotype was observed at least ten times. The chain employs TRBV20-1 and TRBJ2-1; TRBD2 matches at 10 bases. The germline gives CDR1 DFQATT, CDR2 SNEGSKA (reference sequence). This CDR3 comprises 17 residues. After removal of 1 base from V and 6 bases from J, the junction contained 12 bases not matched to a gene. DNA for the CDR3: TGCAGTGCTAGAGCCCCGGGGAGCGGGGGGGCGTTCAATGAGCAGTTCTTC. This gives the protein CSARAPGSGGAFNEQFF.

The chain has TRBV20-1 and TRBJ2-2; 7 bases are a match to TRBD1. Per the germline V gene, CDR1 is DFQATT and CDR2 is SNEGSKA (reference sequence). CDR3 length equals 13 residues. Germline trimming cut 6 bases from V and 4 bases from J; bases unmatched to any gene: 5. CDR3 in amino acids: CSAERQGTGELFF. For the CDR3, the DNA is TGCAGTGCCGAGAGACAGGGCACCGGGGAGCTGTTTTTT.

This clonotype was detected many times. This sequence joins TRBV5-1 and TRBJ1-1; TRBD1 aligns across 9 bases. This CDR3 is 14 amino acids long. Unmatched junction bases numbered 6, after V lost 4 bases and J lost 5 bases. Germline assignment: CDR1 SGHRS and CDR2 YFSETQ. As DNA, the CDR3 is TGCGCCAGCAGCCCGACAGGGGGATGGACTGAAGCTTTCTTT. Its translation: CASSPTGGWTEAFF.

This clonotype occurred a few times. J is TRBJ2-2 and V is TRBV12-3 or TRBV12-4, with D uncertain. V was pared by 3 bases and J by 3 bases, with 11 bases between. The length of the CDR3 is 15 residues. CDR3 sequence: CASSFRYGDTGELFF. DNA of the CDR3: TGTGCCAGCAGTTTCCGCTATGGGGACACCGGGGAGCTGTTTTTT.